This TCR beta chain comes out of a study of T cells expressing NK-cell markers (dated by TCRdb to 2019 to 2021). Regarding the study in general: About 8 donors provided sorted CD3+CD56+NKG2C+, CD3+CD56+NKG2C- and CD3+CD56-NKG2C+ T-cell subsets, whose TCR beta-chain repertoires were profiled. Of the eight sequenced donors, seven were found to be HCMV-seropositive and one was found to be HCMV-seronegative. Randomly selected healthy volunteers, three men and five women, were used as the eight sequenced donors. The libraries were sequenced on Illumina HiSeq 2000/2500, MiSeq or NextSeq, producing 2 x 150 bp reads.

Taken from the germline V gene, the CDR1 and CDR2 loops are SGHRS and YFSETQ. The CDR3 runs 15 residues from the cysteine to the phenylalanine. Only the protein sequence is given. In regard to this clonotype: No cognate antigen has been identified for it.

A commercial ELISA kit detecting HCMV-specific IgG in serum was used to determine HCMV serostatus. Ficoll density gradient centrifugation was used to isolate peripheral blood mononuclear cells from blood. The run used an Illumina HiSeq 2000. TCR beta cDNA libraries were prepared using 5'RACE template switching, which introduced a universal primer site and unique molecular identifiers. cDNA synthesis was primed from the TCR beta constant segment, followed by two successive PCR amplification steps. On the authors' methods: MIGEC handled demultiplexing of the reads and grouping by UMI, while MiTCR was used to assemble and quantify clonotypes. To exclude erroneous sequences, only TCR cDNA sequences supported by at least two reads were retained. The tcR package was used for downstream repertoire analysis, and clonotypes were matched across fractions by CDR3 nucleotide sequence plus V segment. VDJmatch was used to annotate antigen specificity against VDJdb, with one amino acid substitution allowed in CDR3. TCRdb reprocessed the reads, and each CDR3 protein sequence is entered once, without DNA. V and J calls and clone size were set by TCRdb, not the authors. The table held for this sample gives hundreds of thousands of distinct CDR3 sequences. The top ten clonotypes cover roughly 4.2% of the sample.

What the study reported, not specific to this receptor: It remained unclear whether the expanded NKG2C-expressing T cell clones were specific for HCMV antigens. Those dominant clonotypes were again the most abundant among CD3+CD56-NKG2C+ cells in a handful of donors, at about 25-65%. In about six donors, the dominant CD3+CD56+NKG2C+ clonotypes were found to rank among the top 10 CD8+ clonotypes and to make up about 1.0-7.0% of CD8+ T cells.

The sequence derives from a woman aged 18-70 years in good health. What was sequenced was blood T cells: a sorted CD56 or NKG2C T cell subset, CD4+ or CD8+ T cells, or bulk PBMC T cells (not recorded which). This chain joins TRBV5-1 to TRBJ2-7; the D call from TCRdb, TRBD2, cannot be confirmed without DNA. CDR3 reads: CASSLGGSTSYEQYF.